This T cell receptor (beta chain) was sequenced in a study of shared clonotypes between healthy human individuals. Study details: CD4 naive cells filled three plates per donor, CD4 memory three, CD8 naive two and CD8 memory one.

Measured with immunoSEQ multiplex PCR; TCRdb has only the in-frame clones, and not every one. The sample shows under 2.5 million clones, about nine tenths of them seen only once. This CDR3 has 14 amino acids. V lost 6 bases and J lost 4, with 15 bases in between. CDR1 and CDR2 from the germline V gene are MDHEN and SYDVKM. Notes on this clone: Antigen unknown.

Adults of Caucasian background living in Nashville, Tennessee made up all donors. Whole-study results and caveats: Larger estimated richness was generally recorded for naive subsets relative to memory subsets. Relative to clonotypes present in all four donors, those not shared had lower generation probabilities.

This clonotype was sampled from a man in his late teens or twenties in good health. Some clones in this sample may be carry-over from other donors' samples. The V call is TRBV28, the J call TRBJ1-1, with D maybe TRBD1 (5 bases). Sequencing input: naive CD4+ T cells from PBMCs. Subset in this sample: CD45RA+ positively selected. CDR3 nucleotides: TGTGCCAGCAGGGGGGGGGTAACGTTCACTGAAGCTTTCTTT. Residues: CASRGGVTFTEAFF. Supplemented by reference TRBV28 and TRBJ1-1, the full variable domain reads DVKVTQSSRYLVKRTGEKVFLECVQDMDHENMFWYRQDPGLGLRLIYFSYDVKMKEKGDIPEGYSVSREKKERFSLILESASTNQTSMYLCASRGGVTFTEAFFGQGTRLTVV.